The 24 T cell receptor beta chains reported below all come from one sample, sequenced in a study of breast tumors, draining lymph nodes, adjacent tissues (dated by TCRdb to 2016 to 2017). The axillary draining lymph nodes of breast cancer patients were the source of the lymph node samples. Libraries were prepared through multiplex PCR. Sequenced using an Illumina HiSeq 2000. TCRdb handled the public reads itself, with Q25 trimming in fastp and clone calling in MiXCR, and kept productive beta chains. Each CDR3 protein appears once, grouped with its most common genes and DNA. This sample comprises approximately 130,000 distinct CDR3 sequences, 21% of them detected only once. The top ten constitute 2% to 2.5% of the sample. The sample consisted of axillary lymph node tissue. These receptors were taken from a female donor with breast cancer. Some clones in this sample may be carry-over from other donors' samples.

This clonotype was seen ten or more times. This chain connects TRBV19 to TRBJ1-5, with 8 bases identical to TRBD1. This CDR3 spans 14 amino acids. In germline, CDR1 is LNHDA, CDR2 SQIVND (reference sequence). With V trimmed by 6 bases and J by 1 base, 2 bases remained unmatched. The CDR3 reads CASRQGASNQPQHF. The CDR3 DNA follows: TGTGCCAGTAGGCAGGGGGCGAGCAATCAGCCCCAGCATTTT.

This clonotype has ten or more counts. CDR3 nucleotides: TGCGCCAGCAGCTTGGGCAAGGGACACCTTAATGAAAAACTGTTTTTT. This sequence encodes CASSLGKGHLNEKLFF. The J gene is TRBJ1-4, the V gene TRBV5-1; D is possibly TRBD1 (6 bases). The CDR3 runs to 16 residues. CDR1 is SGHRS, CDR2 YFSETQ, per germline. Between the trimmed V and J ends, which lost 0 bases and 4 bases, there was a span of 13 bases.

This clonotype was recorded at least ten times. This rearrangement joins TRBV2 to TRBJ2-1; a weak D match, TRBD2 (5 bases). Germline V gene sequence: CDR1 SNHLY, CDR2 FYNNEI. V shed 7 bases and J shed 4 bases, with 11 bases lying between them. This CDR3 is built from 13 residues. The CDR3 is CASTGDYYNEQFF. The CDR3 nucleotides read TGTGCCAGCACAGGCGACTATTACAATGAGCAGTTCTTC. The full variable domain, with the rest looked up from reference TRBV2 and TRBJ2-1, is EPEVTQTPSHQVTQMGQEVILRCVPISNHLYFYWYRQILGQKVEFLVSFYNNEISEKSEIFDDQFSVERPDGSNFTLKIRSTKLEDSAMYFCASTGDYYNEQFFGPGTRLTVL.

This clonotype was counted at least ten times. The CDR3 DNA sequence: TGCAGTGCTAGAGATTCGAGGACTGAGCAGTTCTTC. Translating gives CSARDSRTEQFF. This sequence joins TRBV20-1 and TRBJ2-1; the D is unclear. This CDR3 has 12 residues. Trimming removed 0 bases at V and 9 bases at J, with 9 bases between. CDR1 is DFQATT, CDR2 SNEGSKA, per germline (reference sequence).

There are many counts of this clonotype. The rearrangement links TRBV29-1 to TRBJ2-7, with 9 positions matching TRBD2. V shed 7 bases and J 4 bases; nucleotides not matched to a gene: 11. This CDR3 is 14 amino acids long. CDR1 and CDR2 (germline): SQVTM, ANQGSEA. CDR3 coding DNA: TGCAGCGCAGTCCCAGCGGGAGGAGGGTACGAGCAGTACTTC. Translating it yields CSAVPAGGGYEQYF.

The sample holds many counts of this clonotype. The genes are TRBV12-3 or TRBV12-4 and TRBJ2-1; TRBD2 matches at 7 bases. This CDR3 comprises 15 residues. With V trimmed by 5 bases and J by 3 bases, 7 bases remained unmatched. Written as DNA, the CDR3 is TGTGCCAGCAGTCGAGAGGCTAGCGGCTACAATGAGCAGTTCTTC. It yields the protein CASSREASGYNEQFF.

With regard to this clonotype: This may stem from a read error, because a much larger clone lies one nucleotide away. This chain links TRBV19 with TRBJ1-4; tentative D call: TRBD1 (5 bases). In germline, CDR1 is LNHDA, CDR2 SQIVND (reference sequence). The CDR3 is 19 residues long. The CDR3 nucleotides read TGTGCCAGTAGTCCCCCCCCCGGACAAGAAGCTGCAACTAGTGAAAAACTGTTTTTT. Its protein product is CASSPPPGQEAATSEKLFF.

This clonotype showed up many times. V is TRBV9 and J is TRBJ2-2; possible D gene TRBD2, 7 bases. CDR3 length: 14 residues. V was clipped by 2 bases and J by 4 bases, with 9 bases between them. The V gene's germline CDR1 is SGDLS and CDR2 YYNGEE. The CDR3 here is CASSVGGGTGELFF. CDR3 in DNA: TGTGCCAGCAGCGTGGGAGGGGGCACCGGGGAGCTGTTTTTT.

This clonotype was observed at least ten times. The chain uses TRBV14 and TRBJ1-5; a weak D match, TRBD1 (6 bases). Trimming took 1 base from V and 6 from J, leaving 10 bases between them. This CDR3 contains 14 residues. CDR1 SGHDN and CDR2 FVKESK come from the germline V gene. The CDR3 here is CASSQVPGVQPQHF. CDR3 nucleotide sequence: TGTGCCAGCAGCCAAGTGCCAGGGGTTCAGCCCCAGCATTTT.

This clonotype has ten or more counts. The chain couples TRBV3-1 to TRBJ2-5; 9 bases map to TRBD1. The J segment lost 5 bases and the V segment lost 2 bases, leaving 6 bases of the junction unmatched. Looked up from germline, CDR1 is LGHDT and CDR2 is YNNKEL (reference sequence). The CDR3 has 15 residues. CDR3 nucleotides: TGTGCCAGCAGCCAACCGGGACAGGGTAGCGAGACCCAGTACTTC. It specifies CASSQPGQGSETQYF.

As to this clonotype: A much larger clone lies a single base off, so this may be a read error. The chain uses TRBV6-1 and TRBJ2-7; D remains unclear. The CDR3 length is 13 residues. The V gene's germline CDR1 is MNHNS and CDR2 SASEGT. For the CDR3, the DNA is TGTGCCAGTAGTGAAATGACCGTGGGCGGCTGGTACTTC. Translation: CASSEMTVGGWYF.

Worth noting for this clonotype: A much larger clone is a single base away; this may be a read error. This chain links TRBV6-1 with TRBJ2-5; the D gene is possibly TRBD2 (5 bases). The CDR3 consists of 14 residues. CDR1 is MNHNS, CDR2 SASEGT, per germline. CDR3 region: CASRAPGSQEAQYF. The CDR3, as DNA: TGTGCCAGCAGAGCCCCGGGGAGCCAAGAGGCCCAGTACTTC.

On this clonotype itself: A read error is possible here, since a much larger clone lies one base away. The chain employs TRBV2 and TRBJ1-2; 7 bases match TRBD1. Germline values: CDR1 SNHLY, CDR2 FYNNEI. V lost 3 bases and J lost 7; bases outside the gene matches: 8. The length of the CDR3 is 14 residues. CDR3 bases: TGTGCCAGCAGTGATGTGGGGACAGATTGTGGCTACACCTTC. Encoded protein: CASSDVGTDCGYTF.

This clonotype was recorded at least ten times. V is TRBV7-2 and J is TRBJ2-3; weak D call: TRBD1 (5 bases). The CDR3 totals 13 residues. The ends were cut back, 4 bases at V and 5 bases at J, with 10 bases in the middle. Germline V CDR1 and CDR2: SGHTA, FQGNSA. The CDR3 nucleotides read TGTGCCAGCAGCTCATCGCAGGGAGATACGCAGTATTTT. Translation gives CASSSSQGDTQYF. The variable domain in full, completed from reference TRBV7-2 and TRBJ2-3, reads GAGVSQSPSNKVTEKGKDVELRCDPISGHTALYWYRQSLGQGLEFLIYFQGNSAPDKSGLPSDRFSAERTGGSVSTLTIQRTQQEDSAVYLCASSSSQGDTQYFGPGTRLTVL.

This clonotype was detected only a few times. The V gene is TRBV28, the J gene TRBJ2-1; possibly TRBD2 for D (6 bases). Germline V gives CDR1 MDHEN, CDR2 SYDVKM. Trimming removed 5 bases from V and 4 bases from J, with 27 bases in between. The CDR3 consists of 19 residues. This CDR3 reads CASSLSGRDHRSHYNEQFF. CDR3 DNA: TGTGCCAGCAGTCTTAGCGGTCGTGATCACAGATCTCATTACAATGAGCAGTTCTTC.

This clonotype showed up many times. This chain uses TRBV4-2 with TRBJ2-6; 10 bases line up with TRBD2. Unmatched junction bases numbered 11, after V lost 0 bases and J lost 3 bases. This CDR3 is built from 20 residues. CDR1 LGHNA and CDR2 YNFKEQ come from the germline V gene. CDR3 sequence reads: CASSQDRSGRALGGANVLTF. In DNA, the CDR3 is TGTGCCAGCAGCCAAGATAGGAGCGGGAGGGCCTTGGGTGGGGCCAACGTCCTGACTTTC.

In regard to this clonotype: This may be a read error: a much more frequent sequence differs by one nucleotide. J is TRBJ2-1 and V is TRBV5-1; D tentatively fits TRBD1 or TRBD2 (5 bases each). CDR1 SGHRS and CDR2 YFSETQ come from the germline V gene. The CDR3 contains 14 residues. CDR3 nucleotide sequence: TGCGCCAGCAGCTTACGGGGCTACTACTATGAGCAGTTCTTC. Amino acids: CASSLRGYYYEQFF.

This clonotype was recorded many times. The J gene is TRBJ2-5, the V gene TRBV20-1; the D gene is possibly TRBD1 (5 bases). The CDR3 has 13 amino acids. V shed 3 bases and J shed 4 bases, with 12 bases lying between them. Germline V gene lookup returns CDR1 DFQATT and CDR2 SNEGSKA (reference sequence). The CDR3 loop is CSASKTVRETQYF. For the CDR3, the DNA is TGCAGTGCTAGCAAGACAGTTCGAGAGACCCAGTACTTC.

The sample holds many counts of this clonotype. The rearrangement joins TRBV25-1 to TRBJ2-1; 7 bases line up with TRBD2. With V trimmed by 2 bases and J by 6 bases, 4 bases remained unmatched. CDR1 MGHDK and CDR2 SYGVNS come from the germline V gene. The CDR3 consists of 14 residues. CDR3 protein: CASSEQLARNEQFF. The CDR3 DNA reads TGTGCCAGCAGTGAACAACTAGCGCGCAATGAGCAGTTCTTC.

At least ten counts were recorded for this clonotype. V and J are TRBV6-5 and TRBJ2-1; TRBD1 matches at 7 bases. The CDR3 runs to 14 residues. Germline lookup yields CDR1 MNHEY and CDR2 SVGAGI. V trimming: 2 bases; J trimming: 6 bases; junction bases outside the gene matches: 4. CDR3 protein: CASSYGTASNEQFF. DNA of the CDR3: TGTGCCAGCAGTTACGGGACAGCCAGCAATGAGCAGTTCTTC.

On this clonotype itself: Just one base apart from a much larger clone, this may be a read error. CDR3 sequence reads: CASSEKGGWELFF. CDR3 in DNA: TGTGCCAGCAGTGAAAAGGGTGGCTGGGAGCTGTTTTTT. The chain is built from TRBV2 and TRBJ2-2; no clear D. The V and J ends lost 2 bases and 9 bases respectively, with 10 bases between them. The CDR3 has 13 amino acids. Per germline, CDR1 SNHLY and CDR2 FYNNEI.

This clonotype came up many times. The chain links TRBV29-1 to TRBJ1-5; maybe TRBD1 (5 bases). The CDR3 has 13 residues. V lost 5 bases to trimming and J lost 4 bases, with 12 bases between them. Germline loops: CDR1 SQVTM, CDR2 ANQGSEA. CDR3 DNA: TGCAGCGTTCCCAGGGTAGGGAATCAGCCCCAGCATTTT. It specifies CSVPRVGNQPQHF.

There are a few counts of this clonotype. This chain joins TRBV5-6 and TRBJ2-1; 7 bases match TRBD1. The V gene end was trimmed by 4 bases and the J gene end by 5 bases; junction bases not matched to a gene: 9. Germline lookup yields CDR1 SGHDT and CDR2 YYEEEE. The CDR3 has 15 residues. The CDR3 DNA reads TGTGCCAGCAGCCACCTACATGGGACAGACAATGAGCAGTTCTTC. Translating it yields CASSHLHGTDNEQFF.

This clonotype has ten or more counts. V and J are TRBV6-5 and TRBJ1-6; D gene unclear. Germline assignment: CDR1 MNHEY and CDR2 SVGAGI. Trimming removed 6 bases from V and 0 bases from J, with 6 bases in between. The CDR3 consists of 14 residues. The CDR3 reads CASSQSSYNSPLHF. CDR3 DNA sequence: TGTGCCAGCAGCCAGAGCTCCTATAATTCACCCCTCCACTTT.